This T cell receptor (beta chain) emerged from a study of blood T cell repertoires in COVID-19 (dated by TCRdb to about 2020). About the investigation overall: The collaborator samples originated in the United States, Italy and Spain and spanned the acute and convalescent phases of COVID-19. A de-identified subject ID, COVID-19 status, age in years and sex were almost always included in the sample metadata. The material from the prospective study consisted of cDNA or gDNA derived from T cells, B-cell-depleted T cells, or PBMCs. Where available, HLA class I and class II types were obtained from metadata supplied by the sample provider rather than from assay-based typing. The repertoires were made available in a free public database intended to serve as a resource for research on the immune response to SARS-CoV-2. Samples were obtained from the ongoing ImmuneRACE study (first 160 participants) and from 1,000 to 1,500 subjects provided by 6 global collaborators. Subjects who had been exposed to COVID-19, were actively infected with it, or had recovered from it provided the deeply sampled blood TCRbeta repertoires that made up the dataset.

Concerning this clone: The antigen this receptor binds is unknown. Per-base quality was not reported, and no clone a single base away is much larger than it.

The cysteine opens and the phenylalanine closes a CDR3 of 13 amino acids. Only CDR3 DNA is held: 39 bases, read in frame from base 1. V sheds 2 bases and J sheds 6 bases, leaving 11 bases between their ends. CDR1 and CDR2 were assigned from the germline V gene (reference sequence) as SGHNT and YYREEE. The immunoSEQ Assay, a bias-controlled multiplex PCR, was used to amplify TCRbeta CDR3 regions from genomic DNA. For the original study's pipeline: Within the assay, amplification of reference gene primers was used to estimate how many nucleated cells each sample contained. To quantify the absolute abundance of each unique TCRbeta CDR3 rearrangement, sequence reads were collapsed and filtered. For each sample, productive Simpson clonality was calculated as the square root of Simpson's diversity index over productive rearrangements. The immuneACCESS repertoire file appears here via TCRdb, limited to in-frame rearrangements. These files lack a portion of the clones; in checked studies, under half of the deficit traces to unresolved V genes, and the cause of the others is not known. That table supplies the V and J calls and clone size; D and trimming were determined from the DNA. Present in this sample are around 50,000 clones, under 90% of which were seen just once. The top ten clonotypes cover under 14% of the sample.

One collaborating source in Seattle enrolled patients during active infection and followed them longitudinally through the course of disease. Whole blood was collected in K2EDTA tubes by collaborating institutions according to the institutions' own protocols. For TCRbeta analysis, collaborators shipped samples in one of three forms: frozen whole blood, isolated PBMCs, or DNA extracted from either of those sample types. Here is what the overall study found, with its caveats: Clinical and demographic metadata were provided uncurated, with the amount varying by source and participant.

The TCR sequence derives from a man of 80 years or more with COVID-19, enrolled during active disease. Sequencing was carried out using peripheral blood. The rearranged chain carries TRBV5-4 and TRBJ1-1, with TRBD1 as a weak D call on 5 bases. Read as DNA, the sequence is TGTGCCAGCAGCTTACAGGTTGTGGCTGAAGCTTTCTTT. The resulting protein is CASSLQVVAEAFF. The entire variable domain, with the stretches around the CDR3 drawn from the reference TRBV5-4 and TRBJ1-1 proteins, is ETGVTQSPTHLIKTRGQQVTLRCSSQSGHNTVSWYQQALGQGPQFIFQYYREEENGRGNFPPRFSGLQFPNYSSELNVNALELDDSALYLCASSLQVVAEAFFGQGTRLTVV.